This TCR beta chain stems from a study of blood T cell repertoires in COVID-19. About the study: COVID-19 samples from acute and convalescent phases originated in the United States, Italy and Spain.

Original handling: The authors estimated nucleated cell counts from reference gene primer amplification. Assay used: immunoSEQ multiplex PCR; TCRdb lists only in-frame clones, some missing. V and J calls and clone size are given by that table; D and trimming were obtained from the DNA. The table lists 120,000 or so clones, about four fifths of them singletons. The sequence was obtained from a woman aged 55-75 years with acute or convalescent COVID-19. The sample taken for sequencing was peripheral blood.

This chain's CDR3 is CATSDSSGAGGEKLFF. CDR3 bases: TGTGCCACCAGTGATTCCTCAGGGGCAGGAGGTGAAAAACTGTTTTTT. The chain links TRBV24-1 to TRBJ1-4, with a tentative D call TRBD1 (6 bases). With 2 bases removed from V and 7 bases from J, the gap between germline ends came to 16 bases. The CDR3 length is 16 residues. Germline V gene sequence: CDR1 KGHDR, CDR2 SFDVKD.